These T cell receptor beta chains were read from a single sample in a study of identical twins. TCRdb recomputed calls from the 5' RACE reads with MiXCR, one row per CDR3 protein. This sample has a few hundred thousand distinct CDR3 sequences, with about 12% found just once. The data also belong to a second study, concerning yellow fever vaccine responses in identical twins.

The specimen sequenced was CD8+ T cells sorted from blood. The receptors were gathered from a young woman in good health. CDR3s include the opening cysteine and the closing phenylalanine or tryptophan. A D gene is named only where the DNA matches it firmly. The size field is filled for only some rows; it gives once, few, many or a size class.

clone size,J gene,V gene,D gene,CDR3 protein,CDR3 DNA
few,TRBJ2-1,TRBV27,TRBD1,CASSWDLQGAEDNEQFF,TGTGCCAGCAGTTGGGACTTACAGGGGGCGGAGGACAATGAGCAGTTCTTC
many,TRBJ2-7,TRBV4-1,TRBD2,CASSQTTSGRVYEQYF,TGCGCCAGCAGCCAAACAACTAGCGGGAGAGTATACGAGCAGTACTTC
-,TRBJ2-7,TRBV5-6,-,CASSLAPNYEQYF,TGTGCCAGCAGCTTGGCCCCGAATTACGAGCAGTACTTC
-,TRBJ2-1,TRBV7-9,TRBD2,CASSTRTSLGEQFF,TGTGCCAGCAGCACTCGGACTAGTCTGGGTGAGCAGTTCTTC
-,TRBJ2-7,TRBV7-9,TRBD1,CASSLAQGAINEQYF,TGTGCCAGCAGCTTAGCGCAGGGGGCTATCAACGAGCAGTACTTC
few,TRBJ2-1,TRBV6-2/TRBV6-3,-,CASLGPSYNEQFF,TGTGCCAGCCTGGGACCTTCCTACAATGAGCAGTTCTTC
few,TRBJ2-3,TRBV14,-,CASSQLASVMTDTQYF,TGTGCCAGCAGCCAACTCGCTAGCGTTATGACAGATACGCAGTATTTT
-,TRBJ2-5,TRBV20-1,-,CSAREPLVMWGETQYF,TGCAGTGCTAGAGAGCCCTTAGTTATGTGGGGAGAGACCCAGTACTTC
few,TRBJ2-5,TRBV27,TRBD1,CASSWFGTGSETQYF,TGTGCCAGCAGTTGGTTCGGGACAGGGTCAGAGACCCAGTACTTC
many,TRBJ2-5,TRBV7-8,TRBD2,CASSSGLAQETQYF,TGTGCCAGCAGCTCGGGACTAGCGCAAGAGACCCAGTACTTC
-,TRBJ2-1,TRBV6-5,TRBD1,CASSSPNRDRVYEQFF,TGTGCCAGCAGTTCCCCGAACCGGGACAGGGTCTATGAGCAGTTCTTC
few,TRBJ2-6,TRBV7-6,-,CASSLARPGANVLTF,TGTGCCAGCAGCTTAGCGAGGCCTGGGGCCAACGTCCTGACTTTC
many,TRBJ2-5,TRBV12-3/TRBV12-4,-,CASSEQETQYF,TGTGCCAGCAGCGAGCAAGAGACCCAGTACTTC
few,TRBJ1-1,TRBV27,-,CASMLNTEAFF,TGTGCCAGCATGTTGAACACTGAAGCTTTCTTT
-,TRBJ2-5,TRBV2,-,CASSEEAGDETQYF,TGTGCCAGCAGTGAAGAGGCAGGGGATGAGACCCAGTACTTC
-,TRBJ1-5,TRBV2,-,CASSDAHFGNQPQHF,TGTGCCAGCAGTGACGCCCATTTCGGCAATCAGCCCCAGCATTTT
-,TRBJ1-5,TRBV5-1,TRBD1,CASSFSPIQGVNQPQHF,TGCGCCAGCAGCTTTTCCCCAATACAGGGGGTCAATCAGCCCCAGCATTTT
-,TRBJ1-2,TRBV29-1,-,CSVEGRLGGEVENYGYTF,TGCAGCGTTGAGGGGCGGTTGGGTGGGGAGGTAGAAAACTATGGCTACACCTTC
many,TRBJ2-5,TRBV7-9,-,CASSPPFSRNQETQYF,TGTGCCAGCAGCCCTCCCTTTTCTAGGAATCAAGAGACCCAGTACTTC
few,TRBJ1-6,TRBV27,-,CASSLSSEVAYNSPLHF,TGTGCCAGCAGTTTATCCAGTGAAGTAGCCTATAATTCACCCCTCCACTTT
many,TRBJ2-3,TRBV29-1,-,CSVEDAPGDTQYF,TGCAGCGTTGAAGATGCGCCCGGGGATACGCAGTATTTT
few,TRBJ2-1,TRBV5-5,TRBD2,CASSLVAGGREQFF,TGTGCCAGCAGCTTGGTAGCGGGAGGGCGAGAGCAGTTCTTC
few,TRBJ1-6,TRBV4-1,-,CASSQVPYMTPLHF,TGCGCCAGCAGCCAAGTTCCCTATATGACACCCCTCCACTTT
few,TRBJ1-4,TRBV18,-,CASSPPDRVQLFF,TGTGCCAGCTCACCACCGGACCGTGTTCAACTGTTTTTT
few,TRBJ1-6,TRBV5-6,-,CASSLGQVVSPLHF,TGTGCCAGCAGCTTGGGACAGGTGGTTTCACCCCTCCACTTT
-,TRBJ2-7,TRBV10-3,-,CAISESDRTYEQYF,TGTGCCATCAGTGAGTCTGACAGGACCTACGAGCAGTACTTC
-,TRBJ2-1,TRBV15,TRBD2,CATRLASSYNEQFF,TGTGCCACCCGACTAGCGAGCTCCTACAATGAGCAGTTCTTC
-,TRBJ2-7,TRBV4-1,-,CASSQPTGIDEQYF,TGCGCCAGCAGCCAACCTACCGGGATCGACGAGCAGTACTTC
many,TRBJ2-5,TRBV7-9,TRBD1,CASSLVDRAGETQYF,TGTGCCAGCAGCTTAGTGGACAGGGCGGGAGAGACCCAGTACTTC